This T cell receptor beta chain was retrieved from a study of blood T cell repertoires in COVID-19. Overall study context: The study drew acute and convalescent COVID-19 samples from the United States, Italy and Spain. The analysed material was cDNA or gDNA that came from T cells, B-cell-depleted T cells, or PBMCs.

Original processing methods: Estimation of nucleated cell counts relied on the amplification of reference gene primers. Libraries were prepared by immunoSEQ multiplex PCR; TCRdb keeps only in-frame clonotypes and omits some of them. V, J and clone size reflect that table, while D and trimming were determined from the DNA. The repertoire has roughly 500,000 clones, about 91% of them found once; the top ten carry 0.7% to 1%. V was clipped by 3 bases and J by 2 bases, with 14 bases between them. This CDR3 is built from 15 residues. Germline V gene sequence: CDR1 MNHNS, CDR2 SASEGT. In Seattle, patients joined the study during active infection and were tracked longitudinally.

The gene calls are TRBV6-1 and TRBJ2-7; D call uncertain. This TCR came from a man younger than 30 with COVID-19, enrolled during active disease. Sample: peripheral blood. The CDR3 sequence: CASSESVPSTYEQYF. The CDR3 DNA sequence: TGTGCCAGCAGTGAGAGTGTTCCCTCAACCTACGAGCAGTACTTC.